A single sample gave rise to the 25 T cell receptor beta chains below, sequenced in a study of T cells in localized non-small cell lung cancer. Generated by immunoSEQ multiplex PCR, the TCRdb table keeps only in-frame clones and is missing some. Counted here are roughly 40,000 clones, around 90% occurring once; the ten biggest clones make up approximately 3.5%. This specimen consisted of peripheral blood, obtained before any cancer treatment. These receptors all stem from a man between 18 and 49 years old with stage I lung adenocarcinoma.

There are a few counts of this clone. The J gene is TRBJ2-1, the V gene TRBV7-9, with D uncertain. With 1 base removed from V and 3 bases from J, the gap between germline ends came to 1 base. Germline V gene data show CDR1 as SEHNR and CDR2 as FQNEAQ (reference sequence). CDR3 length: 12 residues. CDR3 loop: CASSLGYNEQFF. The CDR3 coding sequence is TGTGCCAGCAGCTTAGGCTACAATGAGCAGTTCTTC. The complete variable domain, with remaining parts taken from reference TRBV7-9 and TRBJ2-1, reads DTGVSQNPRHKITKRGQNVTFRCDPISEHNRLYWYRQTLGQGPEFLTYFQNEAQLEKSRLLSDRFSAERPKGSFSTLEIQRTEQGDSAMYLCASSLGYNEQFFGPGTRLTVL.

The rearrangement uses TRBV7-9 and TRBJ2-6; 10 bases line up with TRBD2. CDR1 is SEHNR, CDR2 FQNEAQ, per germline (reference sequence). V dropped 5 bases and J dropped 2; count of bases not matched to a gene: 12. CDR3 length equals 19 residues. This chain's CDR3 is CASSPDDGLAVAGANVLTF. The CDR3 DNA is TGTGCCAGCAGCCCGGACGACGGACTAGCGGTTGCTGGGGCCAACGTCCTGACTTTC.

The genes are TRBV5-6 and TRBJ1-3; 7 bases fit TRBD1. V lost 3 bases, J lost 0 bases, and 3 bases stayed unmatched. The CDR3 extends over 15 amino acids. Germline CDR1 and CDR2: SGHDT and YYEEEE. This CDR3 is CASSSRGYSGNTIYF. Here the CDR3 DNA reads TGTGCCAGCAGCTCCAGGGGGTACTCTGGAAACACCATATATTTT.

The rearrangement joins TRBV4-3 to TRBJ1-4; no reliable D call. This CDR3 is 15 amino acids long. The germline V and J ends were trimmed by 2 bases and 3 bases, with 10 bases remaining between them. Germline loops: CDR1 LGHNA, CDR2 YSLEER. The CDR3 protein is CASSQFNGANEKLFF. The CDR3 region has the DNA TGCGCCAGCAGCCAATTCAATGGGGCTAATGAAAAACTGTTTTTT.

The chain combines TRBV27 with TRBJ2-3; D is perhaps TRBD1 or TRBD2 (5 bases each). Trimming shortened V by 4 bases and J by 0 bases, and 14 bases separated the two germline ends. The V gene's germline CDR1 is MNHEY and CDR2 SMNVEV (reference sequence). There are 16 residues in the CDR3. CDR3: CASSSPFRDSTDTQYF. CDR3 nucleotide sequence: TGTGCCAGCAGTTCGCCATTCCGGGACAGCACAGATACGCAGTATTTT.

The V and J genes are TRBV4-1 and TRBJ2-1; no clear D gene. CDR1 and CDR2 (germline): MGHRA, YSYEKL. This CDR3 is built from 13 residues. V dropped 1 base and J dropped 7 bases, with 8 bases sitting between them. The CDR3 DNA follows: TGCGCCAGCAGCCAAGTTATCGGGAATGAGCAGTTCTTC. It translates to CASSQVIGNEQFF.

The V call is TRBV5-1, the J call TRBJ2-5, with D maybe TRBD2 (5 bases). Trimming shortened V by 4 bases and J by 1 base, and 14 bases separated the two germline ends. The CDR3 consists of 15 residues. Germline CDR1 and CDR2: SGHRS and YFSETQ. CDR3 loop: CASSAIGGGQETQYF. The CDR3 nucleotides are TGCGCCAGCAGCGCGATAGGTGGAGGCCAAGAGACCCAGTACTTC. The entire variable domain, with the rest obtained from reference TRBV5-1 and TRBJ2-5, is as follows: KAGVTQTPRYLIKTRGQQVTLSCSPISGHRSVSWYQQTPGQGLQFLFEYFSETQRNKGNFPGRFSGRQFSNSRSEMNVSTLELGDSALYLCASSAIGGGQETQYFGPGTRLLVL.

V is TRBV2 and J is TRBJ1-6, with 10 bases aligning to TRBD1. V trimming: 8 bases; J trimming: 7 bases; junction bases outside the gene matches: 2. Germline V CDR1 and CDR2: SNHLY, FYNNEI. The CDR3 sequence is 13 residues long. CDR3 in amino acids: CASADRGNSPLHF. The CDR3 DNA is TGTGCCAGCGCGGACAGGGGGAATTCACCCCTCCACTTT.

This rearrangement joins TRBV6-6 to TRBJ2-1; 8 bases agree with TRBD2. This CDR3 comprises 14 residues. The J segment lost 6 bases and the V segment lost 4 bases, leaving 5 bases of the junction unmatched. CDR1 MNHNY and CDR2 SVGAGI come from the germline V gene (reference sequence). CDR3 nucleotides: TGTGCCAGCAGTTTAGCGGGACCGAGCAATGAGCAGTTCTTC. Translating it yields CASSLAGPSNEQFF.

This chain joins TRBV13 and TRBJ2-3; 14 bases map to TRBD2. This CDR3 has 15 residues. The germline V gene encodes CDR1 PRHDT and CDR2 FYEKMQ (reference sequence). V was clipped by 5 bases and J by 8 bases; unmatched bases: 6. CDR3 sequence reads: CASSAGLAGGSTQYF. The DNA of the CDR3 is TGTGCCAGCAGCGCCGGACTAGCGGGGGGCAGTACGCAGTATTTT. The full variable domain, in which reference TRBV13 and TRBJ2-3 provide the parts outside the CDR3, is AAGVIQSPRHLIKEKRETATLKCYPIPRHDTVYWYQQGPGQDPQFLISFYEKMQSDKGSIPDRFSAQQFSDYHSELNMSSLELGDSALYFCASSAGLAGGSTQYFGPGTRLTVL.

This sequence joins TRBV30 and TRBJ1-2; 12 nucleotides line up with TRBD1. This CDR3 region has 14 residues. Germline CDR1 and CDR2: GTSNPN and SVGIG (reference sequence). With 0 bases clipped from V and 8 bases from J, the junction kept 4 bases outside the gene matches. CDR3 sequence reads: CAWSVKGTGGGYTF. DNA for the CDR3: TGTGCCTGGAGTGTAAAAGGGACAGGGGGCGGCTACACCTTC.

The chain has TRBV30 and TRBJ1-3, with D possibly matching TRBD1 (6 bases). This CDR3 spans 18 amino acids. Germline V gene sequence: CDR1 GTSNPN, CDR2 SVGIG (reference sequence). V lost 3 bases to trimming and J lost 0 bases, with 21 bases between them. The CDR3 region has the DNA TGTGCCTGGAGCGCAGGGGTTTCGGGGCCGATCTCTGGAAACACCATATATTTT. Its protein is CAWSAGVSGPISGNTIYF. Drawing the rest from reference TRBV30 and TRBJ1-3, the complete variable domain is SQTIHQWPATLVQPVGSPLSLECTVEGTSNPNLYWYRQAAGRGLQLLFYSVGIGQISSEVPQNLSASRPQDRQFILSSKKLLLSDSGFYLCAWSAGVSGPISGNTIYFGEGSWLTVV.

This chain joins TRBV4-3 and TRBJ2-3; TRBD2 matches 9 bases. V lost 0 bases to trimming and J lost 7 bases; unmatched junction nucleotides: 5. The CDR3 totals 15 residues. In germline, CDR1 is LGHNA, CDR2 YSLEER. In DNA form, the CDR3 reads TGCGCCAGCAGCCAAGAGGCTAGCGGGGCCTATACGCAGTATTTT. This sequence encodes CASSQEASGAYTQYF.

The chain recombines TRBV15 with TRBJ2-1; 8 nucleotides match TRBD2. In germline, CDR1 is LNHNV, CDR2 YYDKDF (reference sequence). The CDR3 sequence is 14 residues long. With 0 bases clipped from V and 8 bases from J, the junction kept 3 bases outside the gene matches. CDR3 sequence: CATSRDSTSDEQFF. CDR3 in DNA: TGTGCCACCAGCAGAGACTCGACTAGCGATGAGCAGTTCTTC.

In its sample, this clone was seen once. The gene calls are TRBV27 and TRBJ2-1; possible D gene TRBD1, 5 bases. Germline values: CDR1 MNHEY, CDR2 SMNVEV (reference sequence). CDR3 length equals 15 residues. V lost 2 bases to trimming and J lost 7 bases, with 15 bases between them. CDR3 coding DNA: TGTGCCAGCAGTTTAGGCCCAGGGCAGAGGAATGAGCAGTTCTTC. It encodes CASSLGPGQRNEQFF.

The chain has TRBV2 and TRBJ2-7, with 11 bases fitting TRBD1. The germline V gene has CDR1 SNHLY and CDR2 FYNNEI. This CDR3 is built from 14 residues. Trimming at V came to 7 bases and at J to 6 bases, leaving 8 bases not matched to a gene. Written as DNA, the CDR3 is TGTGCCAGCAAGGACAGGGGGCGTTTCGCCGAGCAGTACTTC. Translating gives CASKDRGRFAEQYF.

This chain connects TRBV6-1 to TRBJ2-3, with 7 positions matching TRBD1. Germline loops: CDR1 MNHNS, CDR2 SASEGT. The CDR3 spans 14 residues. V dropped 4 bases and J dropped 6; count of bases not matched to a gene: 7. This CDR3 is CASSGQGIVDTQYF. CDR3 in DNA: TGTGCCAGCAGTGGACAGGGTATTGTGGATACGCAGTATTTT.

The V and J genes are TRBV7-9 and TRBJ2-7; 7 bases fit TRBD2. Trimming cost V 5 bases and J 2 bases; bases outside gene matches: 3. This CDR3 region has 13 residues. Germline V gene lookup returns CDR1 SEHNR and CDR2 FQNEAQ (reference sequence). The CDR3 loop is CASSGGLTYEQYF. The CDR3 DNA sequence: TGTGCCAGCAGCGGGGGACTAACCTACGAGCAGTACTTC.

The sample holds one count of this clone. The CDR3 is CASSEGGIGEKLFF. The CDR3 coding sequence is TGCGCCAGCAGCGAGGGGGGAATAGGGGAAAAACTGTTTTTT. The V gene is TRBV5-1, the J gene TRBJ1-4; D may be TRBD1 (6 bases). This CDR3 is built from 14 residues. Germline V gene lookup returns CDR1 SGHRS and CDR2 YFSETQ. Trimming left V 4 bases short and J 8 bases short, with 15 bases between.

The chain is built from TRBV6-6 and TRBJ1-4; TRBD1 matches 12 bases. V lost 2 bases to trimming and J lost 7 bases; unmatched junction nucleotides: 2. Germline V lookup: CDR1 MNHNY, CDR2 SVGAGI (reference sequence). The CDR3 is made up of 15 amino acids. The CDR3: CASSYGTGGFEKLFF. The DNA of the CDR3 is TGTGCCAGCAGTTACGGGACAGGGGGCTTTGAAAAACTGTTTTTT.

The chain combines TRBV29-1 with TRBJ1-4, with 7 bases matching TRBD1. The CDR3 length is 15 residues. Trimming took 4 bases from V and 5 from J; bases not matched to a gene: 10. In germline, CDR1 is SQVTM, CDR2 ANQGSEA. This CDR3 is CSVVLSGQPNEKLFF. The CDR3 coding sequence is TGCAGCGTTGTTCTATCGGGACAGCCGAATGAAAAACTGTTTTTT.

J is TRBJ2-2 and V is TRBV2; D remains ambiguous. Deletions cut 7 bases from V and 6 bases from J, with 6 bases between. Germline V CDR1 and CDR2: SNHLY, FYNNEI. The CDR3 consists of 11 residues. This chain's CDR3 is CASKIAGELFF. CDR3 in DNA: TGTGCCAGCAAGATCGCCGGGGAGCTGTTTTTT.

The CDR3 loop is CASSRDGANYGYTF. The CDR3 nucleotides are TGCGCCAGCAGCAGGGACGGCGCTAACTATGGCTACACCTTC. The rearrangement links TRBV5-1 to TRBJ1-2; D may be TRBD1 (5 bases). The CDR3 totals 14 residues. Germline CDR1 reads SGHRS; CDR2 reads YFSETQ. Trimming shortened V by 4 bases and J by 0 bases, and 10 bases separated the two germline ends.

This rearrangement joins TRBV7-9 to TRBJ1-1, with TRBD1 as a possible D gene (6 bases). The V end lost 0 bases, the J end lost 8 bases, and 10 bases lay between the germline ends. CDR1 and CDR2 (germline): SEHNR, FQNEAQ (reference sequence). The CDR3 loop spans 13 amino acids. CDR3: CASSLAEGGEAFF. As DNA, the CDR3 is TGTGCCAGCAGCTTAGCCGAGGGGGGAGAAGCTTTCTTT.

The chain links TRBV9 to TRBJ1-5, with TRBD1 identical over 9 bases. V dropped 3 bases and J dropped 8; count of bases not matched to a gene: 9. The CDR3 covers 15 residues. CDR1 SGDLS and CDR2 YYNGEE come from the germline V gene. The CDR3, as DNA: TGTGCCAGCAGCGCGGGGACGGGACAGGGAGAGCCCCAGCATTTT. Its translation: CASSAGTGQGEPQHF.